Sequencing of this TCR beta chain was carried out in a study of blood T cell repertoires in COVID-19 (dated by TCRdb to 2020 to 2021). The study in broad terms: The collaborator samples originated in the United States, Italy and Spain and spanned the acute and convalescent phases of COVID-19. The prospective study material was composed of cDNA or gDNA derived from T cells, B-cell-depleted T cells, or PBMCs. Deeply sampled blood TCRbeta repertoires from subjects exposed to, actively infected with, or recovered from COVID-19 were included in the dataset. The repertoires were released in a freely available public database meant as a resource for research on the immune response to SARS-CoV-2. Samples came from the ongoing ImmuneRACE study (first 160 participants) plus 1,254 subjects from 6 global collaborators. Sample metadata almost always included a de-identified subject ID, COVID-19 status, age in years and sex. Where available, HLA class I and class II types were obtained from metadata supplied by the sample provider rather than from assay-based typing. Study-level results and caveats: The amount of clinical and demographic metadata varied by source and participant and was provided uncurated.

The immunoSEQ Assay, a bias-controlled multiplex PCR, was used to amplify TCRbeta CDR3 regions from genomic DNA. Regarding the original processing steps: Within the assay, amplification of reference gene primers was used to estimate how many nucleated cells each sample contained. Sequence reads were collapsed and filtered to measure the absolute abundance of every unique TCRbeta CDR3 rearrangement. Productive Simpson clonality was computed per sample as the square root of Simpson's diversity index over productive rearrangements. Entries here come from immuneACCESS through TCRdb and include only in-frame sequences with V and J called. Some clones fail to appear in such tables; in the studies checked, an unresolved V gene covers under half of the shortfall, and the cause of the remainder is unknown. V, J and clone size were drawn from that table, and D and trimming were deduced from the DNA. The table for this sample lists under 150,000 clones; roughly three quarters of them were counted only once. In total, the top ten clones hold about 8.6% of the sample.

Points on this clone: What this receptor recognizes is not known. Nothing much larger sits one base from this clone, and base qualities are not available.

The germline V gene supplies CDR1 MDHEN and CDR2 SYDVKM. Taken from cysteine to phenylalanine, the CDR3 has 16 residues. Only the CDR3 part of the read is kept: 48 bases, read in frame from the first base. Unmatched junction bases come to 5, with V trimmed by 8 bases and J by 2 bases. The collaborating institutions used their own protocols to collect whole blood in K2EDTA tubes. For TCRbeta analysis, collaborator samples were shipped as frozen whole blood, as isolated PBMCs, or as DNA extracted from either sample type. What was sequenced was peripheral blood. The chain links TRBV28 with TRBJ2-5, and 16 junction bases match TRBD2. This clonotype was sampled from a man aged 45-60 years with active or convalescent COVID-19. The CDR3 corresponds to CASSGLAGGRQETQYF. The nucleotides are TGTGCCAGCTCGGGACTAGCGGGAGGGCGGCAAGAGACCCAGTACTTC.